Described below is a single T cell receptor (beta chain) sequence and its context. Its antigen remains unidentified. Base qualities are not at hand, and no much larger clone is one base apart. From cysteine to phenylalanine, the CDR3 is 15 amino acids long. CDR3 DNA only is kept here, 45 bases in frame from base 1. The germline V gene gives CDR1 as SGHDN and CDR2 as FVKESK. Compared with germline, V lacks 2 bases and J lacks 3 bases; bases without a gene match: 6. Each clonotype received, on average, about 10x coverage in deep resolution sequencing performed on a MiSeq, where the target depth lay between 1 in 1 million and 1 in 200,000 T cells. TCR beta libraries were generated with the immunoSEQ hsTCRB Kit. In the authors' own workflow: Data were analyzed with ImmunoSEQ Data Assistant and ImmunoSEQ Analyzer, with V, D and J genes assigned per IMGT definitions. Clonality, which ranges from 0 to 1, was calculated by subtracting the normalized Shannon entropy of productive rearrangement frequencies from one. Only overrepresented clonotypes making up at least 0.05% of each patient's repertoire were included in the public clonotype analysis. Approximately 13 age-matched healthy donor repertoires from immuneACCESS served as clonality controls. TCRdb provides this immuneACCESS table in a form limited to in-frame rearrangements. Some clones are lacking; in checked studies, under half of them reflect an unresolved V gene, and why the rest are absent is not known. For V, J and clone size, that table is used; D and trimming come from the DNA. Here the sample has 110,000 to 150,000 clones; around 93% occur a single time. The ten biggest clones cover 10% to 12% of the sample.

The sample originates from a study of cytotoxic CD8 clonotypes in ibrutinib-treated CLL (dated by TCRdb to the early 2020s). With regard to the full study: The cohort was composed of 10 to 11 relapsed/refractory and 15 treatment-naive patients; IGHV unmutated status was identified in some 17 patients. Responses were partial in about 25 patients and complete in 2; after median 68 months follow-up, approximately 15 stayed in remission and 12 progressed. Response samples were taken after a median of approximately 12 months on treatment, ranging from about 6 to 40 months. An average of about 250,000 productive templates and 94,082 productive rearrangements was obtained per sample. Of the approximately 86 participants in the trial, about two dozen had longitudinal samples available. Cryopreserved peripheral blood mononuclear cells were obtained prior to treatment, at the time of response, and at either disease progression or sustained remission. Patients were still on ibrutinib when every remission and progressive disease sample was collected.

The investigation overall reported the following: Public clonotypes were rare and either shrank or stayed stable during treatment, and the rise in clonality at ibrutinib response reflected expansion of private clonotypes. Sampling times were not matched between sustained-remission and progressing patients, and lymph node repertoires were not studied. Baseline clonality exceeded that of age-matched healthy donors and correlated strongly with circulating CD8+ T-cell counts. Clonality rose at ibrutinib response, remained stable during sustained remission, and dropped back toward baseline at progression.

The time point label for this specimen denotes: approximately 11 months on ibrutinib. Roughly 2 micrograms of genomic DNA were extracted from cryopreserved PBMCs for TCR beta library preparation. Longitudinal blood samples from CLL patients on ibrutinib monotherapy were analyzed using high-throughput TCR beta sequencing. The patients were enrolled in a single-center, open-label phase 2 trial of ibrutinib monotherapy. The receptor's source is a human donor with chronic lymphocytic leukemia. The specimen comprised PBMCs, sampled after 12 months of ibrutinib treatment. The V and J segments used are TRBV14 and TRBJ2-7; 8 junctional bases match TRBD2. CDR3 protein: CASSQPGLAGYEQYF. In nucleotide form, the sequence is TGTGCCAGCAGCCAACCGGGCCTAGCGGGCTACGAGCAGTACTTC.